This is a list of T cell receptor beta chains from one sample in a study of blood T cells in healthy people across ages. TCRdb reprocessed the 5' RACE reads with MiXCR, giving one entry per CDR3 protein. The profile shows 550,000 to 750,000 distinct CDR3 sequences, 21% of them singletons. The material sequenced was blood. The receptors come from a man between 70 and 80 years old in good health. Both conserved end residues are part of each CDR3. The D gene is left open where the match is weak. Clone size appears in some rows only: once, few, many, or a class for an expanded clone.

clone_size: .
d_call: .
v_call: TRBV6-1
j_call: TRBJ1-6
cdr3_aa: CASSARDRSPLHF
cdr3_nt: TGTGCCAGCAGTGCGCGGGACCGCTCACCCCTCCACTTT

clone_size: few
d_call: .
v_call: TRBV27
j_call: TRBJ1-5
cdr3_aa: CASSPPGLYQPQHF
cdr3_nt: TGTGCCAGCAGTCCCCCGGGTCTTTATCAGCCCCAGCATTTT

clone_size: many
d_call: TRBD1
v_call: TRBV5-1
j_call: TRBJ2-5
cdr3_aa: CASSPGTEKETQYF
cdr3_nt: TGCGCCAGCAGCCCCGGGACAGAAAAAGAGACCCAGTACTTC

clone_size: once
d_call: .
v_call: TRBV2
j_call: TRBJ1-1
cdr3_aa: CASTGLDAEAFF
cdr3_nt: TGTGCCAGCACAGGGCTCGACGCTGAAGCTTTCTTT

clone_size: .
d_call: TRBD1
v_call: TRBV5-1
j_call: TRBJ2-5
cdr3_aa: CASNRQGAAEETQYF
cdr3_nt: TGCGCCAGCAACCGACAGGGGGCCGCGGAAGAGACCCAGTACTTC

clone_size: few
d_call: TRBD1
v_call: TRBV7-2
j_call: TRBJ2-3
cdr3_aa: CASSYDRAGTDTQYF
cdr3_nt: TGTGCCAGCAGCTATGACAGGGCTGGCACAGATACGCAGTATTTT

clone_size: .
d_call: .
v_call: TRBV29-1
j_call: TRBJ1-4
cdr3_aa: CSVASRGTNEKLFF
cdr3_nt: TGCAGCGTTGCCAGTCGGGGAACTAATGAAAAACTGTTTTTT

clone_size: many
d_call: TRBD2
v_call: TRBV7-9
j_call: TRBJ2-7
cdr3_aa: CASSSTTSGRDEQYF
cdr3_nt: TGTGCCAGCAGCTCAACGACTAGCGGGAGAGACGAGCAGTACTTC

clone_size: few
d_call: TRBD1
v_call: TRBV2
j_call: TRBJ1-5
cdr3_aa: CASSVYRGSNQPQHF
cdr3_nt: TGTGCCAGCAGTGTTTACAGGGGAAGCAATCAGCCCCAGCATTTT

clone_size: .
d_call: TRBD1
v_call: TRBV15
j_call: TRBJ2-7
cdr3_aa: CATSSDDRGLQYF
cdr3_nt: TGTGCCACCAGCAGCGATGACAGGGGATTGCAGTACTTC

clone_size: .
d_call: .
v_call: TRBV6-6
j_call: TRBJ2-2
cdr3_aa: CASSLLGKDTGELFF
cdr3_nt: TGTGCCAGCAGTCTCCTAGGAAAGGACACCGGGGAGCTGTTTTTT

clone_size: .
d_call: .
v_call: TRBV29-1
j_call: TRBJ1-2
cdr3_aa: CSVEWVSGKGYGYTF
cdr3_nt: TGCAGCGTTGAATGGGTCTCGGGAAAAGGCTATGGCTACACCTTC

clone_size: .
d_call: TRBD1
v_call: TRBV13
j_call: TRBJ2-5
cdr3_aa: CASSIRGQKETQYF
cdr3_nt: TGTGCCAGCAGTATCAGGGGGCAGAAAGAGACCCAGTACTTC

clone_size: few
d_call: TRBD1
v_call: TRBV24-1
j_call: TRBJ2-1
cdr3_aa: CATSDQNRGGTYNEQFF
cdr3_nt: TGTGCCACCAGTGACCAGAACAGGGGCGGCACCTACAATGAGCAGTTCTTC

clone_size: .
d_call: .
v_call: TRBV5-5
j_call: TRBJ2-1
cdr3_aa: CASSSGTPNEQFF
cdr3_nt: TGTGCCAGCAGCTCCGGGACTCCCAATGAGCAGTTCTTC

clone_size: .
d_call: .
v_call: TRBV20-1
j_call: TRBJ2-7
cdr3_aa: CSGGGPRPYEQYF
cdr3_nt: TGCAGTGGGGGTGGGCCCAGGCCCTACGAGCAGTACTTC

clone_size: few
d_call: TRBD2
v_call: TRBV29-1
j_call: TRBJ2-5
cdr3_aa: CSVLAGVETQYF
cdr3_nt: TGCAGCGTCCTAGCGGGAGTAGAGACCCAGTACTTC

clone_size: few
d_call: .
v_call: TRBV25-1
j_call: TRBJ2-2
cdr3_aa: CAAAANTGELFF
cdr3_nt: TGTGCCGCCGCTGCGAACACCGGGGAGCTGTTTTTT

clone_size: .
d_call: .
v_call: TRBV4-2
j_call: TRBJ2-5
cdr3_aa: CASSLTGQKQETQYF
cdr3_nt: TGTGCCAGCAGCCTGACCGGACAGAAGCAAGAGACCCAGTACTTC

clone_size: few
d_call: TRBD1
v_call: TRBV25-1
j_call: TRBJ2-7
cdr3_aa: CASSETPQGLSYEQYF
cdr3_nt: TGTGCCAGCAGTGAAACCCCACAGGGGCTCAGCTACGAGCAGTACTTC

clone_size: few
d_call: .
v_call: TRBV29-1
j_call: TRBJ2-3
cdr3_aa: CSVEGIRGEGGTDTQYF
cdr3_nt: TGCAGCGTTGAAGGGATCAGGGGAGAAGGTGGCACAGATACGCAGTATTTT

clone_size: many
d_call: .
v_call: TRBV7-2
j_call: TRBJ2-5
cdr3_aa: CASSFKGGETQYF
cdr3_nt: TGTGCCAGCAGCTTTAAGGGAGGAGAGACCCAGTACTTC

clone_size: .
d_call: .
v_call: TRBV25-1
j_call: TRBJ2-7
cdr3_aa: CASLNSGSYEQYF
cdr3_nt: TGTGCCAGCCTGAACAGCGGCTCCTACGAGCAGTACTTC

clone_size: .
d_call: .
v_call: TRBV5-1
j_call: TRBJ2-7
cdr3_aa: CASSLASAGTNYEQYF
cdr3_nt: TGCGCCAGCAGCTTGGCCTCGGCGGGAACCAACTACGAGCAGTACTTC

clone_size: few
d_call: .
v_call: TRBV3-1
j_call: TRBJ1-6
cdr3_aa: CASSQDDRNSPLHF
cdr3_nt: TGTGCCAGCAGCCAGGATGACAGAAATTCACCCCTCCACTTT

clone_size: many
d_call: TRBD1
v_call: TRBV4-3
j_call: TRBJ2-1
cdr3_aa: CASSQGTGYNEQFF
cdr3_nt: TGCGCCAGCAGCCAGGGGACAGGGTACAATGAGCAGTTCTTC

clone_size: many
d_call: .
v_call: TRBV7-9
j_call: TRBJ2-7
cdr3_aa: CASSLRSQSEQYF
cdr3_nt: TGTGCCAGCAGCCTAAGGTCTCAGTCCGAGCAGTACTTC

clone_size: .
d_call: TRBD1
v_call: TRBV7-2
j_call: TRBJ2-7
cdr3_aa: CASSLDSGGLSYEQYF
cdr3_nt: TGTGCCAGCAGCTTAGATTCAGGGGGCCTCTCCTACGAGCAGTACTTC

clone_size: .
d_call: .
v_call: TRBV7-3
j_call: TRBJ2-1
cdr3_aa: CASGDGYEQFF
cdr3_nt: TGTGCCAGCGGGGACGGCTATGAGCAGTTCTTC

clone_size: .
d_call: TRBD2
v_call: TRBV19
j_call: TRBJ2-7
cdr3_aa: CASSIASGAYEQYF
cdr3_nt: TGTGCCAGTAGTATAGCTAGCGGAGCCTACGAGCAGTACTTC

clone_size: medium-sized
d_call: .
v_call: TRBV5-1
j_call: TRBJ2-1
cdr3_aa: CASSPLSYNEQFF
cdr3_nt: TGCGCCAGCAGCCCATTATCCTACAATGAGCAGTTCTTC

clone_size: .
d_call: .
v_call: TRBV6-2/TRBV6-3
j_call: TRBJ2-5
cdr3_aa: CASSYVTADQETQYF
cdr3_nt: TGTGCCAGCAGTTACGTTACGGCGGATCAAGAGACCCAGTACTTC

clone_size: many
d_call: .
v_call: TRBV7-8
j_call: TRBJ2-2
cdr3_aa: CASSPQTRLHTGELFF
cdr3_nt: TGTGCCAGCAGCCCGCAGACAAGACTTCACACCGGGGAGCTGTTTTTT

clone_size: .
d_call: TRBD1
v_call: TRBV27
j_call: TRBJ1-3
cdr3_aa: CASSFPRGESGNTIYF
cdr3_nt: TGTGCCAGCAGTTTCCCCAGGGGGGAATCTGGAAACACCATATATTTT

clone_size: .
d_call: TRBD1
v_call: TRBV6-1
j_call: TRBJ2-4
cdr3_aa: CASTSTRAGGYIQYF
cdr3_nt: TGTGCCAGCACCTCGACCAGGGCAGGGGGATATATTCAGTACTTC

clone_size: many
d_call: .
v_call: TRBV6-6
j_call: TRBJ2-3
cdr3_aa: CASSSTGVDTQYF
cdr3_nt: TGTGCCAGCAGTTCTACGGGGGTGGATACGCAGTATTTT

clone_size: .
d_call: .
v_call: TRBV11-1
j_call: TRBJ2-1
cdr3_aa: CASSLALGARRNEQFF
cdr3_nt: TGTGCCAGCAGCTTAGCGTTGGGGGCGCGGCGCAATGAGCAGTTCTTC

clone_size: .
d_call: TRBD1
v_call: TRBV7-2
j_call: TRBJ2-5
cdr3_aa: CASSAGTGGRETQYF
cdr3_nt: TGTGCCAGCAGCGCTGGGACAGGGGGTAGGGAGACCCAGTACTTC

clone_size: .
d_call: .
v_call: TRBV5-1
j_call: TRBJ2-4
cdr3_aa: CASSPHAGVAKNIQYF
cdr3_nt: TGCGCCAGCAGCCCTCATGCAGGAGTAGCCAAAAACATTCAGTACTTC

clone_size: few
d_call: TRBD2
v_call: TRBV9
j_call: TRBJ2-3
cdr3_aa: CASSASGLATTDTQYF
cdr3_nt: TGTGCCAGCAGCGCGTCGGGACTAGCGACCACAGATACGCAGTATTTT

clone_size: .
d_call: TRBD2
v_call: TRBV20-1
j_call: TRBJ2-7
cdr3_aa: CSAHHSGLAGHYEQYF
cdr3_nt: TGCAGTGCTCATCACTCGGGACTAGCGGGCCATTACGAGCAGTACTTC

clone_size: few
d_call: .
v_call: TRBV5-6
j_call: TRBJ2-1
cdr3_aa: CASSFIQRTYNEQFF
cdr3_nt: TGTGCCAGCAGCTTCATACAGCGGACCTACAATGAGCAGTTCTTC

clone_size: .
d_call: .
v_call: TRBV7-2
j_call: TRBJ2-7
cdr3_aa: CASSRRGYEQYF
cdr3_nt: TGTGCCAGCAGCCGCAGGGGTTACGAGCAGTACTTC

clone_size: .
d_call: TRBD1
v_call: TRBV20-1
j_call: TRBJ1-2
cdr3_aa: CSGGNRGNTF
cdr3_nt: TGCAGTGGGGGGAACAGGGGCAACACCTTC

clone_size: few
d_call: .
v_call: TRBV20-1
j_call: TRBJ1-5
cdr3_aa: CSAREGDFQHF
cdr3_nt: TGCAGTGCTAGGGAGGGGGACTTCCAGCATTTT

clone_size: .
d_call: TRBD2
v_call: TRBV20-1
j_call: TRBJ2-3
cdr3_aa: CSASSSGRAGVDTQYF
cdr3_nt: TGCAGTGCTAGTTCGAGCGGGAGGGCCGGGGTAGATACGCAGTATTTT

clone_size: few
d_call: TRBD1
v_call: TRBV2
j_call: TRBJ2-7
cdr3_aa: CASSRGFYEQYF
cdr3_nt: TGTGCCAGCAGCAGGGGGTTCTACGAGCAGTACTTC

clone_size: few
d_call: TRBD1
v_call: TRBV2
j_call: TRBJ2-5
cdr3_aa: CASSEGGTETETQYF
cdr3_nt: TGTGCCAGCAGTGAAGGGGGGACAGAAACGGAGACCCAGTACTTC

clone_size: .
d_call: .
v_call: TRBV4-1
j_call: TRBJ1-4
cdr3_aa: CASSPQGISTNEKLFF
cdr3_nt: TGCGCCAGCAGCCCTCAGGGAATTTCAACTAATGAAAAACTGTTTTTT

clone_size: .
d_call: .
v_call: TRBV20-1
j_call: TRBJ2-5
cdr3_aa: CSAGTHQETQYF
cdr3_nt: TGCAGTGCCGGGACACACCAAGAGACCCAGTACTTC

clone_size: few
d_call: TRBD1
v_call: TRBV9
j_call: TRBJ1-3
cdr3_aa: CASSGGQGYSGNTIYF
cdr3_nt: TGTGCCAGCAGCGGGGGACAGGGCTACTCTGGAAACACCATATATTTT

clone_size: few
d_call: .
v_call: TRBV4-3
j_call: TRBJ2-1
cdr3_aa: CASSQEFIRTPYNEQFF
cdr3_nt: TGCGCCAGCAGCCAAGAGTTTATTCGTACACCCTACAATGAGCAGTTCTTC

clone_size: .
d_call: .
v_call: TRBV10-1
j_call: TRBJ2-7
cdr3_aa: CASSGPGEANEQYF
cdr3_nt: TGCGCCAGCAGTGGCCCAGGGGAGGCAAACGAGCAGTACTTC

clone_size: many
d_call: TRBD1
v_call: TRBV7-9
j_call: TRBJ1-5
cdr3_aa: CASSEGTELQHF
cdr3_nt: TGTGCCAGCAGCGAGGGGACAGAACTCCAGCATTTT